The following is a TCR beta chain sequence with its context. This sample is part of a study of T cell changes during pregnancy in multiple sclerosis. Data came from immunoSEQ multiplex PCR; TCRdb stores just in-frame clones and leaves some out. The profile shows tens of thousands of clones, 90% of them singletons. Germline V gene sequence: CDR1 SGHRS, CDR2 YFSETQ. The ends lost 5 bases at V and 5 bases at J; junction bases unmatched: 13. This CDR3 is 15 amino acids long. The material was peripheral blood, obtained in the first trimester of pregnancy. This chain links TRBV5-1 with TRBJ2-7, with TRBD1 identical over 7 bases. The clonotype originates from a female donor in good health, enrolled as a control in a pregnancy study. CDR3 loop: CASRTGQVLWNEQYF. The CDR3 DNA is TGCGCCAGCAGGACCGGACAGGTCCTTTGGAACGAGCAGTACTTC. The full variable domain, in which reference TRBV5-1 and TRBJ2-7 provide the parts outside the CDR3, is KAGVTQTPRYLIKTRGQQVTLSCSPISGHRSVSWYQQTPGQGLQFLFEYFSETQRNKGNFPGRFSGRQFSNSRSEMNVSTLELGDSALYLCASRTGQVLWNEQYFGPGTRLTVT.